This TCR beta chain was recorded in a study of T cell responses to AZD1222 COVID-19 vaccine. Study-wide context: Second doses were pooled across both intervals (about 4 or about 12 weeks). Study results and limitations: Clonal diversity was possibly underestimated, and white British individuals and females predominated among donors. Distributed over spike, vaccine-associated CD4 TCRs predominated at 160-218 and 743-854. Baseline serostatus was positive in only five to seven AZD1222 recipients.

The CDR3 extends over 15 amino acids. The germline CDR1 and CDR2 sequences are SQVTM and ANQGSEA. With V trimmed by 5 bases and J by 2 bases, 8 bases remained unmatched. Concerning this clone itself: Its antigen is not identified.

Profiled with immunoSEQ multiplex PCR; TCRdb holds only in-frame clones, not every one. The sample holds roughly 150,000 clones, around 93% seen once. The TCR was taken from an adult in good health. Sequenced here: peripheral blood, sampled on day 0 of AZD1222 vaccination. The rearrangement uses TRBV29-1 and TRBJ1-2, with TRBD1 matching 10 bases. CDR3 residues: CSVYRDRGRNYGYTF. CDR3 nucleotides: TGCAGCGTTTACCGGGACAGGGGCCGCAACTATGGCTACACCTTC.